Following are 19 T cell receptor beta chains from one sample sequenced in a study of T cells after yellow fever vaccination. MiXCR was run by TCRdb on the 5' RACE reads, yielding one entry per CDR3 protein. Of some 560,000 distinct CDR3 sequences in the sample, about a sixth were seen once. Material: PBMCs, obtained roughly 5 days after the first yellow fever vaccination. The receptors here all came from a man younger than 35 who received the YFV17D yellow fever vaccine.

The V call is TRBV20-1, the J call TRBJ1-1; 7 nucleotides match TRBD1. The CDR3 is 15 amino acids. The junction had 8 bases not matched to a gene; V was cut back by 4 bases and J by 0 bases. The germline gives CDR1 DFQATT, CDR2 SNEGSKA (reference sequence). The CDR3, as DNA: TGCAGTGCTACCAAAAACAGGGGATTGAACACTGAAGCTTTCTTT. Its translation: CSATKNRGLNTEAFF.

The chain employs TRBV6-5 and TRBJ1-6, with D possibly being TRBD1 (6 bases). V lost 2 bases, J lost 7 bases, and 9 bases lay in between. The germline gives CDR1 MNHEY, CDR2 SVGAGI. The CDR3 is made up of 14 amino acids. The CDR3 DNA is TGTGCCAGCAGTTACGCAGGGGAGAATTCACCCCTCCACTTT. Protein product: CASSYAGENSPLHF.

This clonotype has a handful of counts. V usage is TRBV12-3 or TRBV12-4 and J usage is TRBJ2-7; perhaps TRBD1 as D (6 bases). This CDR3 region has 14 residues. V shed 1 base and J shed 4 bases, with 11 bases lying between them. CDR3 in amino acids: CASSLGTVEYEQYV. The CDR3 DNA follows: TGTGCCAGCAGTTTAGGGACAGTTGAGTACGAGCAGTACGTC.

This chain joins TRBV5-5 and TRBJ1-2; 12 bases match TRBD1. This CDR3 is 16 amino acids long. Germline V CDR1 and CDR2: SGHKS, YYEKEE (reference sequence). V lost 1 base and J lost 7; bases outside the gene matches: 8. The DNA of the CDR3 is TGTGCCAGCAGCTTGAATACGGGACAGGGGGCGACTGGCTACACCTTC. Translating gives CASSLNTGQGATGYTF.

This chain connects TRBV20-1 to TRBJ2-5; D gene ambiguous. Trimming removed 4 bases at V and 5 bases at J, with 20 bases between. Germline CDR1 and CDR2: DFQATT and SNEGSKA (reference sequence). This CDR3 is 15 amino acids long. The CDR3 DNA reads TGCAGTGCTACTGGTACTTCGAAGGAGTCGGAGACCCAGTACTTC. This gives the protein CSATGTSKESETQYF.

This chain links TRBV29-1 with TRBJ2-7, with a possible D match to TRBD2 (6 bases). The CDR3 has 15 residues. Trimming took 0 bases from V and 1 from J, leaving 13 bases between them. Germline lookup yields CDR1 SQVTM and CDR2 ANQGSEA. The CDR3 sequence is CSVEDQGGASYEQYF. The CDR3 coding sequence is TGCAGCGTTGAAGATCAGGGCGGGGCGTCCTACGAGCAGTACTTC.

V and J are TRBV20-1 and TRBJ2-1, with D perhaps TRBD1 (6 bases). The CDR3 is made up of 14 amino acids. Germline loops: CDR1 DFQATT, CDR2 SNEGSKA (reference sequence). V lost 0 bases, J lost 6 bases, and 12 bases lay in between. The CDR3 bases are TGCAGTGCTAGAGATGCAGGGGCGGGCAATGAGCAGTTCTTC. It encodes CSARDAGAGNEQFF.

As to this clonotype: Relative to the germline gene, one junction end is altered; a read error may explain this. The rearrangement joins TRBV7-7 to TRBJ2-2; 7 bases are a match to TRBD1. The CDR3 has 16 residues. Germline values: CDR1 SSHAT, CDR2 FNYEAQ (reference sequence). The CDR3 region has the DNA TGTGCTAGCAGCCCGACCTCACAGGGGCCCACCGGGGAGCTGTTTTTT. It encodes CASSPTSQGPTGELFF. Supplemented by reference TRBV7-7 and TRBJ2-2, the full variable domain reads GAGVSQSPRYKVTKRGQDVTLRCDPISSHATLYWYQQALGQGPEFLTYFNYEAQPDKSGLPSDRFSAERPEGSISTLTIQRTEQRDSAMYRCASSPTSQGPTGELFFGEGSRLTVL.

The chain combines TRBV24-1 with TRBJ2-3, with D hard to call. This CDR3 region has 12 residues. Trimming removed 3 bases from V and 7 bases from J, with 7 bases in between. Looked up from germline, CDR1 is KGHDR and CDR2 is SFDVKD. CDR3 nucleotides: TGTGCCACCAGTGATCCCATGAATACGCAGTATTTT. This translates into CATSDPMNTQYF.

Only a few counts were recorded for this clonotype. This sequence joins TRBV25-1 and TRBJ2-1; a possible D gene is TRBD1 (6 bases). Germline CDR1 MGHDK, CDR2 SYGVNS. Trimming took 7 bases from V and 1 from J, leaving 11 bases between them. This CDR3 spans 14 amino acids. DNA for the CDR3: TGTGCCAGCACCCGGGACACGTCCTACAATGAGCAGTTCTTC. This codes for CASTRDTSYNEQFF.

The rearrangement uses TRBV6-2 or TRBV6-3 and TRBJ2-5; possibly TRBD1 for D (7 bases). CDR1 and CDR2 from the germline V gene are MNHEY and SVGEGT. This CDR3 has 15 amino acids. The V end was cut by 5 bases, the J end by 2 bases, with 15 bases between. Here the CDR3 reads CASSPRGAGQETQYF. CDR3 in DNA: TGTGCCAGCAGTCCCAGGGGGGCAGGTCAAGAGACCCAGTACTTC.

This clonotype has only a few counts. The chain has TRBV7-8 and TRBJ2-5, with 9 positions matching TRBD1. The ends lost 3 bases at V and 6 bases at J; junction bases unmatched: 5. This CDR3 has 14 residues. Per germline, CDR1 SGHVS and CDR2 FQNEAQ. CDR3 sequence (DNA): TGTGCCAGCAGCTTGGGGACAGGGCGCCAGACCCAGTACTTC. As protein: CASSLGTGRQTQYF.

This clonotype was seen more than once but under ten times. This chain uses TRBV7-2 with TRBJ1-1; D is unclear. V was clipped by 5 bases and J by 1 base, with 14 bases between them. The CDR3 is 15 residues long. The germline V gene has CDR1 SGHTA and CDR2 FQGNSA. DNA of the CDR3: TGTGCCAGCAGCCCGGTATCACGAAGGAACACTGAAGCTTTCTTT. Translating gives CASSPVSRRNTEAFF.

This clonotype appeared a few times. The V and J genes are TRBV3-1 and TRBJ2-5; D gene unclear. The ends were cut back, 4 bases at V and 1 base at J, with 13 bases in the middle. The V gene's germline CDR1 is LGHDT and CDR2 YNNKEL (reference sequence). CDR3 size: 15 residues. CDR3 sequence reads: CASSRFWGSQETQYF. As DNA, the CDR3 is TGTGCCAGCAGCCGTTTTTGGGGATCCCAAGAGACCCAGTACTTC.

V is TRBV6-2 or TRBV6-3 and J is TRBJ2-1; D is unresolved. With 2 bases removed from V and 0 bases from J, the gap between germline ends came to 11 bases. The CDR3 runs 16 residues. Germline loops: CDR1 MNHEY, CDR2 SVGEGT. CDR3 in DNA: TGTGCCAGCAGTTACGGGGTCCCGAGCTCCTACAATGAGCAGTTCTTC. Translated: CASSYGVPSSYNEQFF.

The sample holds a few counts of this clonotype. The rearrangement joins TRBV2 to TRBJ2-5; the D gene is possibly TRBD1 (5 bases). The CDR3 has 15 residues. Trimming pared 7 bases from V and 2 bases from J, leaving 17 bases between. Germline V gene data show CDR1 as SNHLY and CDR2 as FYNNEI. The CDR3 loop reads CASNGAASEQETQYF. CDR3 sequence (DNA): TGTGCCAGCAATGGGGCCGCTTCAGAGCAAGAGACCCAGTACTTC.

This clonotype occurred a few times. This rearrangement joins TRBV3-1 to TRBJ2-3; 11 bases match TRBD2. The CDR3 contains 16 residues. The trim removed 1 base at V and 4 bases at J, leaving 4 bases unmatched. Germline lookup yields CDR1 LGHDT and CDR2 YNNKEL (reference sequence). CDR3 protein: CASSQGLAGIADTQYF. The DNA for the CDR3 is TGTGCCAGCAGCCAAGGACTAGCGGGGATCGCAGATACGCAGTATTTT.

The chain combines TRBV4-2 with TRBJ2-1; D is unresolved. The V end was cut by 0 bases, the J end by 0 bases, with 9 bases between. Germline V gene data show CDR1 as LGHNA and CDR2 as YNFKEQ. The length of the CDR3 is 16 residues. CDR3 coding DNA: TGTGCCAGCAGCCAAGAGGATCGGCGCTCCTACAATGAGCAGTTCTTC. It translates to CASSQEDRRSYNEQFF.

V is TRBV5-1 and J is TRBJ2-1; TRBD1 matches 7 bases. CDR1 and CDR2 from the germline V gene are SGHRS and YFSETQ. V lost 4 bases, J lost 0 bases, and 4 bases stayed unmatched. The CDR3 runs to 15 residues. The CDR3 sequence is CASSRDSNSYNEQFF. The CDR3 DNA follows: TGCGCCAGCAGCCGGGACAGTAACTCCTACAATGAGCAGTTCTTC.